This TCR beta chain derives from a study of graft-versus-host responses after intestinal transplantation. Worth noting for this clone: Its antigen is as yet unknown.

The CDR3 contains 12 residues. The V gene's germline CDR1 is SEHNR and CDR2 FQNEAQ (reference sequence). V was trimmed by 2 bases and J by 6 bases, leaving 5 bases between them. Data came from immunoSEQ multiplex PCR; TCRdb stores just in-frame clones and leaves some out. This table holds tens of thousands of clones, around 93% found once. Sequences were derived from unstimulated CD4+ T cells sorted from spleen or lymph node cells, sampled before transplant. The chain combines TRBV7-9 with TRBJ1-5; no reliable D call. This sequence originates from a human donor who was the organ donor for an intestinal transplant. The CDR3, as DNA: TGTGCCAGCAGCTTATTGAGTCAGCCCCAGCATTTT. It yields the protein CASSLLSQPQHF.